Below are 25 T cell receptor beta chains sequenced from a single sample in a study of CD8+CD57+ T cells in acquired aplastic anemia. TCR beta VDJ and CDR3 profiles were obtained from a genomic DNA template. A single record per CDR3 protein comes from TCRdb applying MiXCR to the reads. The table has about 180,000 distinct CDR3 sequences, about half seen once. Patients picked for sequencing had shown CD8+CD57+ cell expansion detected by flow cytometry. Sequenced: sorted CD4+, CD8+, or CD8+CD57+ T cells (not recorded which) from PBMCs. Every receptor here comes from a human donor with aplastic anemia.

The chain uses TRBV5-1 and TRBJ1-3; D call uncertain. Germline V gene lookup returns CDR1 SGHRS and CDR2 YFSETQ. This CDR3 has 15 amino acids. The V end lost 0 bases, the J end lost 3 bases, and 10 bases lay between the germline ends. The CDR3 DNA follows: TGCGCCAGCAGCTTGGAATGGGGAGGTGGAAACACCATATATTTT. Protein product: CASSLEWGGGNTIYF.

V usage is TRBV6-1 and J usage is TRBJ1-1, with TRBD1 identical over 7 bases. Trimming cost V 8 bases and J 2 bases; bases outside gene matches: 11. Germline loops: CDR1 MNHNS, CDR2 SASEGT. There are 15 residues in the CDR3. CDR3 nucleotide sequence: TGTGCCAGCCGGAGGGGGCTTGAGAGTAACACTGAAGCTTTCTTT. As protein: CASRRGLESNTEAFF.

The V call is TRBV15, the J call TRBJ1-6; D possibly corresponds to TRBD1 (6 bases). Between the trimmed V and J ends, which lost 1 base and 5 bases, there was a span of 12 bases. This CDR3 comprises 16 residues. Germline V lookup: CDR1 LNHNV, CDR2 YYDKDF (reference sequence). The CDR3 nucleotides are TGTGCCACCAGCAGAGTATGGGGGGCCGATAATTCACCCCTCCACTTT. Translating it yields CATSRVWGADNSPLHF.

This clonotype showed up many times. This sequence joins TRBV3-1 and TRBJ1-2; D remains unclear. CDR3 length: 14 residues. Germline CDR1 and CDR2: LGHDT and YNNKEL (reference sequence). The V end was cut by 2 bases, the J end by 10 bases, with 17 bases between. CDR3 amino acids: CASSQRSSPPDYTF. The CDR3 DNA reads TGTGCCAGCAGCCAAAGGTCCTCCCCCCCGGACTACACCTTC. Based on the CDR3 plus reference TRBV3-1 and TRBJ1-2, the full variable domain is DTAVSQTPKYLVTQMGNDKSIKCEQNLGHDTMYWYKQDSKKFLKIMFSYNNKELIINETVPNRFSPKSPDKAHLNLHINSLELGDSAVYFCASSQRSSPPDYTFGSGTRLTVV.

A note on this clonotype: Germline and junction disagree at one end, which may indicate a read error. The chain links TRBV20-1 to TRBJ2-4; no definite D call. The CDR3 has 13 residues. Germline loops: CDR1 DFQATT, CDR2 SNEGSKA (reference sequence). As DNA, the CDR3 is TGCAGTGCTAGAGATCGATCCAAAAACATTCGGTACTTC. It yields the protein CSARDRSKNIRYF.

Details on this clonotype: With a much larger clone just one base away, this may be a read error. This chain connects TRBV9 to TRBJ2-7; tentative D call: TRBD2 (6 bases). The CDR3 totals 15 residues. V was shortened by 5 bases and J by 1 base, with 16 bases between the two germline ends. Germline V gene lookup returns CDR1 SGDLS and CDR2 YYNGEE. The CDR3 DNA sequence: TGTGCCAGCAGATTCCGGGGACTCTCTTCCTACGAGCAGTACTTC. It specifies CASRFRGLSSYEQYF.

This clonotype has just a few counts. V and J are TRBV7-9 and TRBJ1-6, with TRBD1 matching over 7 bases. Germline CDR1 reads SEHNR; CDR2 reads FQNEAQ (reference sequence). This CDR3 region has 14 residues. V lost 1 base and J lost 9; bases outside the gene matches: 3. CDR3: CASSLDSGGSPLHF. The CDR3 bases are TGTGCCAGCAGCTTAGATTCAGGGGGTTCACCCCTCCACTTT.

This chain uses TRBV10-2 with TRBJ2-7, with D possibly matching TRBD2 (7 bases). Germline V gene data show CDR1 as WSHSY and CDR2 as SAAADI. Trimming left V 4 bases short and J 4 bases short, with 14 bases between. This CDR3 has 14 amino acids. The CDR3 reads CASSGSGGSYEQYF. CDR3 DNA: TGCGCCAGCAGTGGATCGGGGGGCAGTTACGAGCAGTACTTC.

The CDR3 protein is CASSMVGLVSEAFF. The CDR3 nucleotides read TGTGCCAGTAGTATGGTGGGTCTCGTATCTGAAGCTTTCTTT. The gene calls are TRBV19 and TRBJ1-1; no firm D call. Trimming stripped 3 bases from V and 6 bases from J, with 14 bases between. Germline V gene sequence: CDR1 LNHDA, CDR2 SQIVND (reference sequence). CDR3 length: 14 amino acids.

This clonotype was recorded many times. This rearrangement joins TRBV4-1 to TRBJ1-1; D gene ambiguous. This CDR3 region has 15 residues. Germline CDR1 is MGHRA and CDR2 is YSYEKL. Trimming pared 5 bases from V and 4 bases from J, leaving 17 bases between. The CDR3 region is CASSFQAALGTEAFF. CDR3 bases: TGCGCCAGCAGCTTCCAAGCGGCATTGGGCACTGAAGCTTTCTTT.

In this sample, this clonotype turned up once. At one end the junction does not follow the germline gene, possibly because of a read error. This chain connects TRBV5-1 to TRBJ2-1; possible D gene TRBD2, 6 bases. Germline assignment: CDR1 SGHRS and CDR2 YFSETQ. CDR3 length equals 17 residues. This chain's CDR3 is CASSSGGGRSSHNEQFF. The CDR3 DNA follows: TGCGCCAGCAGCTCCGGGGGTGGGAGGAGCTCCCACAATGAGCAGTTCTTC. The full variable domain, rest sourced from reference TRBV5-1 and TRBJ2-1, is KAGVTQTPRYLIKTRGQQVTLSCSPISGHRSVSWYQQTPGQGLQFLFEYFSETQRNKGNFPGRFSGRQFSNSRSEMNVSTLELGDSALYLCASSSGGGRSSHNEQFFGPGTRLTVL.

This chain uses TRBV19 with TRBJ2-7; D is uncertain. V dropped 6 bases and J dropped 3 bases, with 9 bases sitting between them. This CDR3 contains 12 residues. CDR1 LNHDA and CDR2 SQIVND come from the germline V gene (reference sequence). DNA of the CDR3: TGTGCCAGTAGCATGAACTACTACGAGCAGTACTTC. This codes for CASSMNYYEQYF.

This clonotype was detected once. A read error may be the cause here, since a much bigger clone is one base away. The CDR3 loop reads CAGSSRAEAPYNEQFF. In nucleotides, the CDR3 is TGTGCCGGCAGCTCGAGGGCCGAAGCCCCCTACAATGAGCAGTTCTTC. The chain has TRBV9 and TRBJ2-1; weak D call: TRBD2 (5 bases). CDR1 and CDR2 (germline): SGDLS, YYNGEE. CDR3 length: 16 residues.

The chain has TRBV30 and TRBJ2-1, with TRBD2 matching over 9 bases. The ends lost 0 bases at V and 6 bases at J; junction bases unmatched: 3. This CDR3 region has 14 residues. Germline V gene data show CDR1 as GTSNPN and CDR2 as SVGIG (reference sequence). The CDR3 sequence is CAWSVIAGVNEQFF. In DNA, the CDR3 is TGTGCCTGGAGTGTAATAGCGGGAGTCAATGAGCAGTTCTTC.

This clonotype was seen a few times. The chain has TRBV7-8 and TRBJ1-3; D unclear. Per the germline V gene, CDR1 is SGHVS and CDR2 is FQNEAQ. This CDR3 is built from 11 residues. V lost 6 bases and J lost 4, with 4 bases in between. The CDR3 sequence is CASREGNTIYF. The DNA of the CDR3 is TGTGCCAGCAGGGAAGGAAACACCATATATTTT.

V and J are TRBV20-1 and TRBJ1-1; D uncertain. Trimming left V 3 bases short and J 3 bases short, with 5 bases between. CDR1 and CDR2 (germline): DFQATT, SNEGSKA (reference sequence). The CDR3 has 11 residues. In DNA form, the CDR3 reads TGCAGTGCTAGGGCCGACACTGAAGCTTTCTTT. Its protein product is CSARADTEAFF.

The genes are TRBV25-1 and TRBJ2-7; perhaps TRBD2 as D (6 bases). Germline V lookup: CDR1 MGHDK, CDR2 SYGVNS. CDR3 length equals 12 residues. The V end lost 4 bases, the J end lost 6 bases, and 10 bases lay between the germline ends. This chain's CDR3 is CASSGGTSEQYF. For the CDR3, the DNA is TGTGCCAGCAGTGGAGGGACTTCCGAGCAGTACTTC.

The chain couples TRBV12-3 or TRBV12-4 to TRBJ2-5; D remains unclear. The CDR3 consists of 14 residues. V was shortened by 6 bases and J by 5 bases, with 16 bases between the two germline ends. CDR3 sequence reads: CASSRPNNGETQYF. The CDR3 bases are TGTGCCAGCAGCAGACCCAATAACGGCGAGACCCAGTACTTC.

This chain uses TRBV7-2 with TRBJ1-6, with D perhaps matching TRBD1 (5 bases). V was trimmed by 0 bases and J by 7 bases, leaving 7 bases between them. The germline gives CDR1 SGHTA, CDR2 FQGNSA. The CDR3 totals 14 residues. The DNA for the CDR3 is TGTGCCAGCAGCTTAGCGGCAGGGAATTCACCCCTCCACTTT. Encoded protein: CASSLAAGNSPLHF.

This clonotype was counted ten times or more. The chain links TRBV29-1 to TRBJ2-6, with D perhaps matching TRBD1 or TRBD2 (6 bases each). The CDR3 length is 15 residues. V lost 6 bases to trimming and J lost 2 bases, with 14 bases between them. In germline, CDR1 is SQVTM, CDR2 ANQGSEA. The CDR3 DNA sequence: TGCAGCGTCAGTAGTAGGGGGGCTGGGGCCAACGTCCTGACTTTC. This encodes CSVSSRGAGANVLTF.

This clonotype was counted ten times or more. V and J are TRBV19 and TRBJ2-7, with 7 bases identical to TRBD1. Looked up from germline, CDR1 is LNHDA and CDR2 is SQIVND (reference sequence). This CDR3 is 21 amino acids long. V shed 1 base and J 3 bases; nucleotides not matched to a gene: 24. The DNA of the CDR3 is TGTGCCAGTAGTATAGGTTACCCCCCAACGACCGGGACAGCCATTGTCTACGAGCAGTACTTC. Its translation is CASSIGYPPTTGTAIVYEQYF.

This clonotype has a count of ten or more. The chain links TRBV12-3 or TRBV12-4 to TRBJ1-2; 9 nucleotides align to TRBD1. CDR3 length: 15 residues. The V and J ends lost 3 bases and 8 bases, in that order; junction bases with no gene match: 10. The CDR3 region has the DNA TGTGCCAGCAGTTTTCTCCCCGGGACAGGGTCAGGCTACACCTTC. Encoded protein: CASSFLPGTGSGYTF.

In its sample, this clonotype was seen many times. The chain recombines TRBV20-1 with TRBJ2-7; TRBD2 might be the D (7 bases). CDR3 length: 16 residues. Between the trimmed V and J ends, which lost 6 bases and 1 base, there was a span of 22 bases. The germline V gene has CDR1 DFQATT and CDR2 SNEGSKA (reference sequence). In nucleotides, the CDR3 is TGCAGTGCCCTTGCGGGGGCCAGGGGAATATCCTACGAGCAGTACTTC. Amino acid sequence: CSALAGARGISYEQYF.

V is TRBV29-1 and J is TRBJ2-3, with D tentatively TRBD1 (5 bases). CDR3 length: 14 residues. Trimming stripped 2 bases from V and 2 bases from J, with 11 bases between. Germline lookup yields CDR1 SQVTM and CDR2 ANQGSEA. CDR3 nucleotides: TGCAGCGTTGAAATTCCAGGGCACACAGATACGCAGTATTTT. Translation: CSVEIPGHTDTQYF.

This clonotype was picked up many times. V usage is TRBV4-2 and J usage is TRBJ2-5; D is unresolved. CDR1 and CDR2 (germline): LGHNA, YNFKEQ. V lost 1 base, J lost 2 bases, and 17 bases lay in between. The CDR3 runs to 17 residues. The CDR3 nucleotides are TGTGCCAGCAGCCAAGTCGACTCGCAAAGCGCTCAAGAGACCCAGTACTTC. The encoded protein is CASSQVDSQSAQETQYF.